The clone carrying this T cell receptor beta chain was detected many times. This specimen belongs to a study of neurological immune-mediated disorders. V was cut by 0 bases and J by 0 bases, with 8 bases left in between. The germline gives CDR1 MNHEY, CDR2 SVGAGI. The CDR3 consists of 16 residues. As for time point: longitudinal time-point 2. 5'RACE employing 10-nucleotide random UMIs yielded the cDNA. MiXCR, applied by TCRdb to the 5' RACE reads, yields one record per CDR3 protein. The sample yields under 100,000 distinct CDR3 sequences, approximately 13% seen once. The TCR sequence derives from a female donor with HTLV-1-associated myelopathy (HAM/TSP). Sequencing input: PBMCs. The V call is TRBV6-5, the J call TRBJ1-4; D is unclear. CDR3 nucleotides: TGTGCCAGCAGTTACTCGGCGGTGACAACTAATGAAAAACTGTTTTTT. Translating it yields CASSYSAVTTNEKLFF.